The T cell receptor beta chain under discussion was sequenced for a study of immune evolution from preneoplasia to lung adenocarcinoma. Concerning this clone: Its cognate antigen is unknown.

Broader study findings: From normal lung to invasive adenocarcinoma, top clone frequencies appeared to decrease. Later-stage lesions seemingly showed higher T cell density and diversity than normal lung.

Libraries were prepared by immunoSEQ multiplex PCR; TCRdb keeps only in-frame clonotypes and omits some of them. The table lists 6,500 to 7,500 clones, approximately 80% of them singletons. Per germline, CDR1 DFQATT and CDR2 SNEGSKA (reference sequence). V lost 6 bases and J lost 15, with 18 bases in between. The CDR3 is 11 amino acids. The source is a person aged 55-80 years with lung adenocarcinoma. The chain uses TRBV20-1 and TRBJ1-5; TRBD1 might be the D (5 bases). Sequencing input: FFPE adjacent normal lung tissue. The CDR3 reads CSAAEGDKGHF. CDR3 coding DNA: TGCAGTGCCGCCGAAGGGGATAAAGGGCATTTT.